These 15 T cell receptor beta chains were all obtained from the same sample, sequenced in a study of T cell responses to AZD1222 COVID-19 vaccine. Repertoires were generated with immunoSEQ multiplex PCR, while TCRdb's copy carries only in-frame clones and drops some. The data show about 120,000 clones, around nine tenths seen once. Sequenced material: peripheral blood, taken on day 0 of AZD1222 vaccination. The receptors were sampled from an adult in good health.

This clone appeared a single time. V gene TRBV6-6 combines with J gene TRBJ1-1, with 7 bases identical to TRBD1. Unmatched junction bases numbered 12, after V lost 8 bases and J lost 3 bases. The germline gives CDR1 MNHNY, CDR2 SVGAGI (reference sequence). The CDR3 covers 15 residues. The CDR3 protein is CASVAPAGGYTEAFF. CDR3 coding DNA: TGTGCCAGCGTCGCTCCGGCAGGGGGGTACACTGAAGCTTTCTTT.

The chain couples TRBV3-1 (or the pseudogene TRBV3-2) to TRBJ2-1; D ambiguous. Per germline, CDR1 LGHDT and CDR2 YNNKEL (reference sequence). Between the trimmed V and J ends, which lost 2 bases and 4 bases, there was a span of 6 bases. The CDR3 runs 13 residues. The CDR3 protein is CASSQTEYNEQFF. In DNA form, the CDR3 reads TGTGCCAGCAGCCAAACTGAATACAATGAGCAGTTCTTC.

This rearrangement joins TRBV5-4 to TRBJ2-1; D call uncertain. The CDR3 length is 15 residues. Looked up from germline, CDR1 is SGHNT and CDR2 is YYREEE (reference sequence). Trimming removed 2 bases from V and 1 base from J, with 10 bases in between. Here the CDR3 reads CASSFQTGSYNEQFF. The CDR3 nucleotides read TGTGCCAGCAGCTTTCAGACTGGATCCTACAATGAGCAGTTCTTC. The full variable domain, rest sourced from reference TRBV5-4 and TRBJ2-1, is ETGVTQSPTHLIKTRGQQVTLRCSSQSGHNTVSWYQQALGQGPQFIFQYYREEENGRGNFPPRFSGLQFPNYSSELNVNALELDDSALYLCASSFQTGSYNEQFFGPGTRLTVL.

The gene calls are TRBV5-4 and TRBJ2-2; D unresolved. The CDR3 is 14 amino acids. Germline V CDR1 and CDR2: SGHNT, YYREEE (reference sequence). With 4 bases removed from V and 0 bases from J, the gap between germline ends came to 7 bases. This chain's CDR3 is CASSLLANTGELFF. CDR3 nucleotides: TGTGCCAGCAGCCTCCTGGCGAACACCGGGGAGCTGTTTTTT. The variable domain in full, with the rest retrieved from reference TRBV5-4 and TRBJ2-2, is ETGVTQSPTHLIKTRGQQVTLRCSSQSGHNTVSWYQQALGQGPQFIFQYYREEENGRGNFPPRFSGLQFPNYSSELNVNALELDDSALYLCASSLLANTGELFFGEGSRLTVL.

This clone appeared once. The rearrangement links TRBV5-1 to TRBJ2-3; TRBD2 is a possible D gene (5 bases). The ends were cut back, 5 bases at V and 0 bases at J, with 10 bases in the middle. Germline loops: CDR1 SGHRS, CDR2 YFSETQ. This CDR3 comprises 14 residues. Here the CDR3 reads CASRLGSSTDTQYF. CDR3 nucleotides: TGCGCCAGCAGACTAGGCTCTAGCACAGATACGCAGTATTTT.

The chain uses TRBV9 and TRBJ1-3, with 8 nucleotides matching TRBD1. Germline CDR1 SGDLS, CDR2 YYNGEE. The CDR3 has 16 amino acids. V was pared by 4 bases and J by 0 bases, with 6 bases of the junction left unmatched. DNA of the CDR3: TGTGCCAGCAGCTCCGGACAGGGAATCTCTGGAAACACCATATATTTT. Protein sequence: CASSSGQGISGNTIYF.

This chain joins TRBV3-1 (or the pseudogene TRBV3-2) and TRBJ2-5; possibly TRBD1 or TRBD2 for D (6 bases each). The CDR3 length is 15 residues. V lost 2 bases and J 1 base, leaving 11 bases between the germline ends. Per the germline V gene, CDR1 is LGHDT and CDR2 is YNNKEL (reference sequence). DNA of the CDR3: TGTGCCAGCAGCCAATTAGGGGGACTCCAAGAGACCCAGTACTTC. Its translation: CASSQLGGLQETQYF.

The chain links TRBV5-5 to TRBJ1-5; D is unclear. The CDR3 is 12 amino acids. Germline loops: CDR1 SGHKS, CDR2 YYEKEE (reference sequence). The V end lost 0 bases, the J end lost 4 bases, and 2 bases lay between the germline ends. CDR3: CASSLGNQPQHF. The CDR3 DNA reads TGTGCCAGCAGCTTGGGTAATCAGCCCCAGCATTTT.

The chain uses TRBV3-1 (or the pseudogene TRBV3-2) and TRBJ1-6; tentatively, D is TRBD1 (6 bases). This CDR3 contains 14 residues. The germline V gene encodes CDR1 LGHDT and CDR2 YNNKEL (reference sequence). V was cut by 1 base and J by 10 bases, with 11 bases left in between. Here the CDR3 reads CASSQVQGQSPLHF. Written as DNA, the CDR3 is TGTGCCAGCAGCCAAGTGCAGGGGCAGTCACCCCTCCACTTT.

The chain has TRBV19 and TRBJ1-5; the D is unclear. CDR3 size: 13 residues. Germline V lookup: CDR1 LNHDA, CDR2 SQIVND (reference sequence). V lost 5 bases to trimming and J lost 9 bases, with 14 bases between them. CDR3 sequence reads: CASSVTVPGPQHF. In nucleotides, the CDR3 is TGTGCCAGTAGTGTAACCGTACCTGGGCCCCAGCATTTT.

The rearrangement uses TRBV3-1 (or the pseudogene TRBV3-2) and TRBJ2-7; D is unresolved. The germline V gene encodes CDR1 LGHDT and CDR2 YNNKEL (reference sequence). V dropped 3 bases and J dropped 2 bases, with 11 bases sitting between them. The CDR3 covers 14 residues. In DNA form, the CDR3 reads TGTGCCAGCAGCCAGAGAAAGGGTACCTACGAGCAGTACTTC. This sequence encodes CASSQRKGTYEQYF.

The V and J genes are TRBV10-3 and TRBJ1-5, with D tentatively TRBD1 (5 bases). This CDR3 comprises 12 residues. Germline V gene data show CDR1 as ENHRY and CDR2 as SYGVKD. Trimming cost V 7 bases and J 4 bases, with 8 bases left between them. The CDR3 DNA sequence: TGTGCCATCAAAGGGGAAAATCAGCCCCAGCATTTT. Its protein is CAIKGENQPQHF.

This clone was counted a single time. The chain employs TRBV11-3 and TRBJ2-7, with D perhaps being TRBD1 or TRBD2 (5 bases each). This CDR3 contains 13 residues. In germline, CDR1 is SGHNT, CDR2 YENEEA. The V and J ends lost 5 bases and 6 bases respectively, with 14 bases between them. In DNA, the CDR3 is TGTGCCAGCAGCCAGCAAAGTGGGGGCGAGCAGTACTTC. It yields the protein CASSQQSGGEQYF.

The chain's CDR3 is CASSPPSSYEQYF. The CDR3 DNA is TGTGCCAGCTCACCACCGAGCTCCTACGAGCAGTACTTC. The J gene is TRBJ2-7, the V gene TRBV18; no clear D. The CDR3 covers 13 residues. V was cut by 0 bases and J by 0 bases, with 3 bases left in between. Germline assignment: CDR1 KGHSH and CDR2 LQKENI.

The chain employs TRBV11-2 and TRBJ2-7; the D gene is possibly TRBD2 (6 bases). With 5 bases removed from V and 9 bases from J, the gap between germline ends came to 14 bases. The germline gives CDR1 SGHAT, CDR2 FQNNGV. There are 12 residues in the CDR3. For the CDR3, the DNA is TGTGCCAGCAGCCCTGGGACTTCGTGGCAGTACTTC. Amino acids: CASSPGTSWQYF.